The sequence of this T cell receptor beta chain was determined in a study of blood T cell repertoires in COVID-19. Background on the study: Specimens from acute and convalescent COVID-19 originated in the United States, Italy and Spain. PBMCs, B-cell-depleted T cells, or T cells provided the cDNA or gDNA that made up the material.

Using immunoSEQ multiplex PCR, the repertoire was profiled, and TCRdb retains in-frame clones only, with some absent. There are tens of thousands of clones in the sample; 85% occur only once, and about 2.9% lies in the top ten. The CDR3 runs to 13 residues. Germline CDR1 is SNHLY and CDR2 is FYNNEI. V was clipped by 6 bases and J by 5 bases; unmatched bases: 4. In regard to this clone: Distinct nucleotide sequences in the sample also encode this CDR3.

The chain joins TRBV2 to TRBJ2-5; TRBD2 agrees at 9 bases. Input material: peripheral blood. The TCR sequence derives from an elderly man with acute or convalescent COVID-19. The CDR3 region is CASRGLAGETQYF. CDR3 DNA sequence: TGTGCCAGCAGGGGACTAGCAGGCGAGACCCAGTACTTC. The full variable domain, its missing parts supplied by reference TRBV2 and TRBJ2-5, is EPEVTQTPSHQVTQMGQEVILRCVPISNHLYFYWYRQILGQKVEFLVSFYNNEISEKSEIFDDQFSVERPDGSNFTLKIRSTKLEDSAMYFCASRGLAGETQYFGPGTRLLVL.